The 14 T cell receptor beta chains below all came from one sample that was sequenced in a study of blood T cells in healthy people across ages. Alongside a J-beta primer mix, a sample-barcoded 5' primer served in a second PCR lasting about 7 to 12 cycles. MiXCR, run by TCRdb on the 5' RACE reads, gives a single entry per CDR3 protein. The profile shows hundreds of thousands of distinct CDR3 sequences, about 34% of them singletons. Input material: blood. The receptors shown here come from a woman aged 80 or older in good health.

This clonotype has at least ten counts. The V call is TRBV5-4, the J call TRBJ2-7, with 8 bases that match TRBD1. Germline V gene data show CDR1 as SGHNT and CDR2 as YYREEE (reference sequence). The CDR3 sequence is 14 residues long. The ends lost 4 bases at V and 2 bases at J; junction bases unmatched: 5. In DNA form, the CDR3 reads TGTGCCAGCAGCGCGGCGGACAGGGCCTACGAGCAGTACTTC. Translated: CASSAADRAYEQYF.

Concerning this clonotype itself: A much larger clone is a single base away; this may be a read error. The chain is built from TRBV6-1 and TRBJ2-5; D is possibly TRBD1 (6 bases). From germline, CDR1 is MNHNS and CDR2 SASEGT. The CDR3 length is 14 residues. CDR3 sequence reads: CASTWGHLAEIQYF. The CDR3 DNA reads as TGTGCCAGCACCTGGGGACACCTGGCCGAGATCCAGTACTTC.

The chain combines TRBV7-2 with TRBJ2-7; 15 positions match TRBD2. V shed 6 bases, J shed 5 bases, and the junction held 5 bases outside the gene matches. The CDR3 consists of 15 residues. Germline V lookup: CDR1 SGHTA, CDR2 FQGNSA. The CDR3 loop is CASRMGLAGGDEQYF. CDR3 DNA: TGTGCCAGCAGAATGGGACTAGCGGGGGGCGACGAGCAGTACTTC.

Ten or more counts support this clonotype. V gene TRBV7-2 combines with J gene TRBJ2-5, with D tentatively TRBD2 (5 bases). CDR3 size: 13 residues. CDR1 SGHTA and CDR2 FQGNSA come from the germline V gene. With 1 base removed from V and 2 bases from J, the gap between germline ends came to 5 bases. Here the CDR3 reads CASSLGEQETQYF. The CDR3 DNA reads as TGTGCCAGCAGCTTAGGGGAGCAAGAGACCCAGTACTTC.

This clonotype was counted many times. The rearrangement joins TRBV28 to TRBJ2-1; D tentatively reads TRBD1 or TRBD2 (5 bases each). The CDR3 has 14 residues. V shed 5 bases and J shed 8 bases, with 16 bases lying between them. Germline CDR1 MDHEN, CDR2 SYDVKM. The CDR3 sequence is CASSPTGTLDEQFF. The CDR3 DNA sequence: TGTGCCAGCAGTCCGACCGGGACGTTAGATGAGCAGTTCTTC.

This clonotype has at least ten counts. The rearrangement links TRBV9 to TRBJ2-7; no reliable D call. The CDR3 extends over 13 amino acids. The ends were cut back, 3 bases at V and 6 bases at J, with 13 bases in the middle. The germline V gene has CDR1 SGDLS and CDR2 YYNGEE. CDR3 sequence (DNA): TGTGCCAGCAGCGCCCAATCCGTGGGCGAGCAGTACTTC. The encoded protein is CASSAQSVGEQYF.

The genes are TRBV20-1 and TRBJ2-3; 9 bases agree with TRBD2. The CDR3 sequence is 16 residues long. The trim removed 0 bases at V and 2 bases at J, leaving 6 bases unmatched. The germline V gene has CDR1 DFQATT and CDR2 SNEGSKA (reference sequence). The DNA for the CDR3 is TGCAGTGCTAGAGATTTCGCTAGCGGGAACACAGATACGCAGTATTTT. Translation gives CSARDFASGNTDTQYF.

There are many counts of this clonotype. The V gene is TRBV29-1, the J gene TRBJ1-1; TRBD1 matches at 11 bases. Germline V gene data show CDR1 as SQVTM and CDR2 as ANQGSEA. The V segment lost 7 bases and the J segment 10 bases; nucleotides outside the gene matches: 8. This CDR3 comprises 12 residues. The CDR3 region is CSALGQGAVAFF. The DNA for the CDR3 is TGCAGCGCCTTAGGACAGGGGGCTGTAGCTTTCTTT.

This clonotype was detected a few times. V is TRBV3-1 and J is TRBJ2-2; D remains unclear. Germline V gives CDR1 LGHDT, CDR2 YNNKEL (reference sequence). V lost 4 bases to trimming and J lost 4 bases, with 10 bases between them. The CDR3 is made up of 14 amino acids. CDR3 in DNA: TGTGCCAGCAGCCCCCGACTGCTCACCGGGGAGCTGTTTTTT. This translates into CASSPRLLTGELFF.

The chain is built from TRBV20-1 and TRBJ2-4; the match to TRBD2 covers 14 bases. Germline V CDR1 and CDR2: DFQATT, SNEGSKA (reference sequence). The CDR3 totals 13 residues. CDR3 nucleotide sequence: TGCAGCGGGACTAGCGGGAGAGGTTACATTCAGTACTTC. It encodes CSGTSGRGYIQYF.

The gene calls are TRBV3-1 and TRBJ2-5; TRBD2 might be the D (5 bases). The length of the CDR3 is 13 residues. CDR1 is LGHDT and CDR2 is YNNKEL in the germline V gene (reference sequence). Trimming shortened V by 6 bases and J by 5 bases, and 13 bases separated the two germline ends. Here the CDR3 DNA reads TGTGCCAGCAGTTTTTTCGGCGGGGAGACCCAGTACTTC. This sequence encodes CASSFFGGETQYF.

The CDR3 DNA reads as TGTGCCAGCAGTGAAGCGGGAGGGCGGGCTGAAGCTTTCTTT. Translated: CASSEAGGRAEAFF. This chain uses TRBV2 with TRBJ1-1; no definite D call. V gave up 0 bases and J gave up 6 bases, with 11 bases separating them. In germline, CDR1 is SNHLY, CDR2 FYNNEI. This CDR3 is 14 amino acids long.

Points on this clonotype: The junction shows a germline mismatch at one end, possibly a read error. The V and J genes are TRBV29-1 and TRBJ2-4; TRBD2 matches 9 bases. This CDR3 has 17 amino acids. The germline V gene has CDR1 SQVTM and CDR2 ANQGSEA. In DNA, the CDR3 is TGTAGCGTTGTCAAAATAGCGGGGGCTCTTGCCAAAAACATTCAGTACTTC. This sequence encodes CSVVKIAGALAKNIQYF.

This clonotype was observed many times. This sequence joins TRBV30 and TRBJ2-6; possible D gene TRBD2, 7 bases. Trimming took 2 bases from V and 4 from J, leaving 15 bases between them. CDR3 length equals 16 residues. The germline CDR1 and CDR2 sequences are GTSNPN and SVGIG (reference sequence). The CDR3 spells CAWSQRGGTGANVLTF. DNA of the CDR3: TGTGCCTGGAGTCAGAGGGGGGGGACAGGGGCCAACGTCCTGACTTTC.